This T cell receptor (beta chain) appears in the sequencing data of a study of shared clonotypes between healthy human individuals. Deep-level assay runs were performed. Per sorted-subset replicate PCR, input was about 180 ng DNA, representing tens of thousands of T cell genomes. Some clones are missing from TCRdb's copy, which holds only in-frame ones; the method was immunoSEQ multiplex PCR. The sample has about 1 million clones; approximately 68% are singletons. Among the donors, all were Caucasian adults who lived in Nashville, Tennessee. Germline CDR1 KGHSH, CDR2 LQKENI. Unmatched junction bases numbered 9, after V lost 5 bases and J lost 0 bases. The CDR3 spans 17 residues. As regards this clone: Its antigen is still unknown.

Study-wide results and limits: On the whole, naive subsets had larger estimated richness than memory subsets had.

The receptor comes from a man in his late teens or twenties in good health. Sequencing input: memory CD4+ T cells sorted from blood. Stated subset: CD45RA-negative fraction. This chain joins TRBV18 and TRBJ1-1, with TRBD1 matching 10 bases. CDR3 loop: CASSKPGQGRVNTEAFF. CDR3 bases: TGTGCCAGCTCAAAACCGGGACAGGGGAGAGTGAACACTGAAGCTTTCTTT.